The clone carrying this TCR beta chain was seen a few times. Authors' methods: Using reference gene primer amplification, nucleated cell counts were estimated. Profiled with immunoSEQ multiplex PCR; TCRdb holds only in-frame clones, not every one. V, J and clone size are those of that table, while D and trimming were read from the DNA. The sample contains 380,000 or so clones, around 84% of which appear only once. This sample is drawn from a study of blood T cell repertoires in COVID-19. Study context: Specimens from acute and convalescent COVID-19 originated in the United States, Italy and Spain. PBMCs, B-cell-depleted T cells, or T cells provided the cDNA or gDNA that made up the material.

The germline CDR1 and CDR2 sequences are GTSNPN and SVGIG (reference sequence). V lost 5 bases and J lost 1, with 12 bases in between. The length of the CDR3 is 14 residues. The chain employs TRBV30 and TRBJ1-5; perhaps TRBD1 as D (5 bases). This TCR derives from a human donor with acute or convalescent COVID-19. The donor label of this sample is uncertain. Sequenced material: peripheral blood. The CDR3 reads CAWQAGNSNQPQHF. The CDR3 DNA reads as TGTGCCTGGCAAGCAGGGAACAGCAATCAGCCCCAGCATTTT.